A selection of T cell receptor beta chains follows, all from one sample in a study of cytomegalovirus exposure and HLA in healthy donors. Sequencing was performed with immunoSEQ multiplex PCR; in TCRdb, only in-frame clones are kept and a portion is missing. The data show fewer than 130,000 clones, more than 60% seen once. The specimen sequenced was PBMCs. Source of these receptors: a young man in good health and CMV-seropositive. Each CDR3 is given with its conserved first and last residue. The D gene is left open where the match is weak. The size of a clone is reported for some rows only, either as once, few or many, or as a class for expanded clones.

j_gene	abundance	d_gene	v_gene	CDR3aa	CDR3nt
TRBJ2-2	.	TRBD2	TRBV5-1	CASSLSGLVGTGELFF	TGCGCCAGCAGCCTTTCGGGACTAGTTGGCACCGGGGAGCTGTTTTTT
TRBJ2-5	.	TRBD1	TRBV7-9	CASSVGTGTGETQYF	TGTGCCAGCAGCGTAGGGACAGGGACAGGAGAGACCCAGTACTTC
TRBJ2-7	.	.	TRBV11-3	CASSLGEGVYEQYF	TGTGCCAGCAGCTTAGGCGAGGGGGTCTACGAGCAGTACTTC
TRBJ2-2	.	.	TRBV11-2	CASSLDPLGTGELFF	TGTGCCAGCAGCTTAGATCCCCTCGGCACCGGGGAGCTGTTTTTT
TRBJ2-2	once	TRBD1	TRBV11-1	CASSFMAGGTGELFF	TGTGCCAGCAGCTTCATGGCAGGGGGCACCGGGGAGCTGTTTTTT
TRBJ1-1	.	.	TRBV13	CASRNIKRNTEAFF	TGTGCCAGCAGAAATATTAAGAGGAACACTGAAGCTTTCTTT
TRBJ2-3	.	TRBD2	TRBV27	CASRSGGSTDTQYF	TGTGCCAGCAGAAGCGGGGGGAGCACAGATACGCAGTATTTT
TRBJ2-2	.	TRBD2	TRBV7-6	CASSPLLLAAELFF	TGTGCCAGCAGCCCCCTACTCCTAGCGGCGGAGCTGTTTTTT
TRBJ1-1	.	.	TRBV6-5	CACSESGGDTEAFF	TGTGCCTGCTCCGAATCGGGAGGAGACACTGAAGCTTTCTTT
TRBJ2-7	.	.	TRBV7-9	CASSGRGEGRGPYEQYF	TGTGCCAGCAGCGGAAGAGGGGAGGGCAGGGGCCCCTACGAGCAGTACTTC
TRBJ2-2	.	.	TRBV4-2	CASSQEKGEPSGTGELFF	TGTGCCAGCAGCCAAGAAAAGGGGGAGCCCTCGGGCACCGGGGAGCTGTTTTTT
TRBJ2-7	.	.	TRBV11-3	CASSLDGPGSGRNYEQYF	TGTGCCAGCAGCTTAGATGGGCCGGGGAGCGGGCGAAACTACGAGCAGTACTTC
TRBJ2-1	.	.	TRBV9	CASSGRPGYNEQFF	TGTGCCAGCAGCGGACGGCCGGGTTACAATGAGCAGTTCTTC
TRBJ2-4	.	.	TRBV5-1	CASSITVAKNIQYF	TGCGCCAGCAGTATCACAGTAGCCAAAAACATTCAGTACTTC
TRBJ2-5	.	TRBD2	TRBV5-1	CASRAGVEETQYF	TGCGCCAGCAGGGCGGGGGTAGAAGAGACCCAGTACTTC
TRBJ2-2	.	.	TRBV6-6	CASRGGADTGELFF	TGTGCCAGCAGGGGGGGGGCCGACACCGGGGAGCTGTTTTTT
TRBJ1-5	.	TRBD1	TRBV6-5	CASRPTGGGNQPQHF	TGTGCCAGCAGGCCTACAGGGGGCGGCAATCAGCCCCAGCATTTT
TRBJ2-4	.	.	TRBV25-1	CASSEAGREENIQYF	TGTGCCAGCAGTGAAGCGGGACGGGAAGAAAACATTCAGTACTTC
TRBJ1-2	.	TRBD1	TRBV19	CASSPDRGKDYGYTF	TGTGCCAGTAGTCCCGACAGGGGGAAGGACTATGGCTACACCTTC
TRBJ2-7	.	TRBD1	TRBV5-3	CARSVNRDRGVGYEQYF	TGTGCCAGAAGCGTCAACCGGGACAGGGGCGTTGGCTACGAGCAGTACTTC
TRBJ2-7	.	TRBD1	TRBV19	CASKLVDRGLNSYEQYF	TGTGCCAGTAAGTTAGTGGACAGGGGGCTTAACTCCTACGAGCAGTACTTC
TRBJ2-2	.	.	TRBV5-1	CASSLEGGPNTGELFF	TGCGCCAGCAGCTTGGAGGGGGGGCCAAACACCGGGGAGCTGTTTTTT
TRBJ2-5	.	.	TRBV6-6	CASSYAGTKQETQYF	TGTGCCAGCAGTTACGCCGGGACAAAACAAGAGACCCAGTACTTC
TRBJ2-5	.	TRBD2	TRBV5-4	CASSYAVAGGPETQYF	TGTGCCAGCAGCTATGCCGTAGCGGGGGGGCCAGAGACCCAGTACTTC
TRBJ2-5	.	.	TRBV7-6	CASSPDRETQYF	TGTGCCAGCAGCCCCGACCGGGAAACCCAGTACTTC
TRBJ2-5	.	.	TRBV4-3	CASSQEDLGGGQETQYF	TGCGCCAGCAGCCAAGAGGACCTGGGGGGAGGCCAAGAGACCCAGTACTTC
TRBJ2-5	.	.	TRBV9	CASSVAGGWQETQYF	TGTGCCAGCAGCGTAGCGGGGGGCTGGCAAGAGACCCAGTACTTC
TRBJ1-1	few	.	TRBV4-3	CASSQDISSVEAFF	TGCGCCAGCAGCCAAGATATATCGTCGGTTGAAGCTTTCTTT
TRBJ1-2	.	.	TRBV27	CASSLWSGGANYGYTF	TGTGCCAGCAGTTTATGGTCGGGGGGGGCTAACTATGGCTACACCTTC
TRBJ1-1	.	TRBD1	TRBV25-1	CASSEFRQGAGGITEAFF	TGTGCCAGCAGTGAATTTCGACAGGGGGCAGGAGGGATCACTGAAGCTTTCTTT
TRBJ1-1	.	.	TRBV9	CASSVWANTEAFF	TGTGCCAGCAGCGTGTGGGCTAACACTGAAGCTTTCTTT
TRBJ2-1	.	.	TRBV9	CASSVGLRANNEQFF	TGTGCCAGCAGCGTAGGGTTGCGGGCAAACAATGAGCAGTTCTTC
TRBJ2-3	.	TRBD2	TRBV5-6	CASSLTSGGLTDTQYF	TGTGCCAGCAGCTTAACTAGCGGGGGGCTCACAGATACGCAGTATTTT
TRBJ2-7	.	.	TRBV5-4	CASSHGHAHYEQYF	TGTGCCAGCAGCCACGGACACGCCCACTACGAGCAGTACTTC
TRBJ2-1	.	.	TRBV12-2	CASRLVAGGPHYNEQFF	TGTGCAAGTCGCTTAGTAGCGGGGGGCCCCCACTACAATGAGCAGTTCTTC
TRBJ2-5	.	.	TRBV19	CASSGGLGQGETQYF	TGTGCCAGTAGTGGGGGACTGGGCCAAGGGGAGACCCAGTACTTC
TRBJ2-7	.	TRBD1	TRBV7-2	CASSRAGQGAHEQYF	TGTGCCAGCAGCCGCGCGGGACAGGGGGCCCACGAGCAGTACTTC